Sequencing of this T cell receptor (beta chain) was carried out in a study of cytomegalovirus exposure and HLA in healthy donors listed by TCRdb under 2017. For the wider study: An earlier analysis of under 600 of the donors reported more than 250 Gb of sequence data and roughly 110 million unique TCR beta sequences from 150 million to 200 million T cells. Around 330 gigabases of sequencing data and 70 million to 95 million unique TCR sequences made up an early release that covered several hundred HLA-typed donors. Of the roughly 390 genotyped donors, 75% to 85% were placed in the genetic ancestry cluster associated with self-reported Caucasian donors. The aim of the study was to test whether cataloging public T cell receptors could identify signatures of past pathogen exposure. The study used immunosequencing to profile the T cell repertoires of 666 subjects and linked those repertoires to cytomegalovirus serostatus. A separate validation cohort of over a hundred different subjects was used in addition to the 666-subject first cohort. To predict cytomegalovirus infection status, the study combined high-throughput TCR immunosequencing, statistical association of individual TCRs with disease status, and machine learning. A later analysis re-examined previously published TCR beta repertoires from 610 or so donors and added high-resolution HLA genotyping to investigate patterns of TCR occurrence. The later analysis used no new phenotypic data to find candidate immune exposures, relying instead on TCR beta sequences and their occurrence across donors. In an earlier analysis of several hundred of the donors, high-throughput TCR beta sequencing was used to judge whether each TCR beta V gene segment behaved as functional or pseudogenic. Donor age, sex, ethnicity and CMV serostatus were compiled alongside the repertoire data. A later genetic analysis used genome-wide SNP genotypes for 398 of the 666 donors, treating that subset as a discovery cohort. Every discovery cohort repertoire had been produced on one sequencing platform. HLA typing covered class I and class II loci at four-digit resolution. The number of typed donors differed by locus: about 620-630 for A, B, C, DRB1 and DQB1; 500 to 550 for DQA1; around 610 for DPA1; and roughly 450 for DPB1. Roughly five DR-DQ haplotypes were handled as single units for association and clustering, since linkage in the cohort was strong. On average, roughly 200,000 unique TCR beta nucleotide sequences were sequenced per donor among 350 to 400 genotyped donors of the cohort, with roughly 19% of those sequences being non-productive.

A remark on this clone: Which antigen it targets is not known. The sample holds no much larger clone one base away, and base qualities are not on file.

The cohort was made up of approximately 670 healthy bone marrow donors. At the time of sampling, every cohort member was nominally healthy, though immune exposures that went unrecorded were likely present. The donor was CMV seronegative and was included in the group of 352 seronegative cohort members. A peripheral blood sample was provided by each donor, and peripheral blood mononuclear cells were used for TCR beta sequencing. Genomic DNA was extracted from the blood cell samples with the Qiagen DNeasy Blood Extraction Kit. Reading the germline V gene (reference sequence) gives CDR1 SEHNR and CDR2 FQNEAQ. The junction carries 16 bases between V and J, which are trimmed by 5 bases and 6 bases respectively. Counted from cysteine to phenylalanine, this CDR3 has 14 amino acids. Of all the DNA, just the CDR3 is kept, 42 bases in frame from base 1. The library was generated by the immunoSEQ multiplex PCR assay. For the multiplex PCR, a mixture combining 60 forward primers for TCR Vbeta segments and 13 reverse primers for TCR Jbeta segments was used. Amplification of the CDR3 region of rearranged TCR beta genes was performed with a multiplex PCR assay on genomic DNA. The amplified TCR beta libraries were sequenced on the Illumina HiSeq System as 87-base-pair reads. In the original analysis: Across the roughly 700 repertoires, a later analysis counted approximately 75 million unique TCR beta chains, roughly 11 million of which were shared by at least two donors. A nearest-neighbor algorithm error-corrected the raw reads and collapsed the reads into unique sequences, merging closely related sequences to remove PCR and sequencing errors. Alignment of CDR3 sequences to IMGT reference sequences was used to assign V, D and J gene segments. For a sequence to be retained, a match of at least six nucleotides was required to both a V gene segment and a J gene segment. A rearrangement counted as productive if the CDR3 had no stop codons and remained in frame with V and J, and every other rearrangement counted as non-productive. Following IMGT convention, CDR3 was defined as the stretch from the second conserved V-encoded cysteine to the conserved J-encoded phenylalanine. In an earlier analysis of more than 550 of the donors, sequences lacking an unambiguous match to a single V gene segment were excluded. In an earlier analysis of a few hundred of the donors, a V segment was called functional when productive rearrangements were above 56.7%, and segregating when the standard deviation between donors exceeded 5%. A statistical classification framework was developed to diagnose cytomegalovirus status using the catalog of TCR beta chain sequences. A later analysis assigned V and J genes by comparing TCR nucleotide sequences with IMGT/GENE-DB human TR gene sequences. In a later analysis, CDR3 sequences and most-parsimonious VDJ recombination scenarios were assigned using the TCRdist pipeline. A later analysis defined each TCR beta chain by its CDR3 amino acid sequence plus V-gene family, and excluded reads lacking a unique V-gene family. To address suspected cross-contamination and a sequencing artifact, a later analysis removed approximately 590 highly shared, low-generation-probability nucleotide sequences. In a later analysis, a clonal expansion index for each public chain was calculated from normalized within-repertoire ranks of inferred template counts. A later analysis computed generation probabilities with a VDJ recombination model fitted to out-of-frame rearrangements, and checked the results against IGoR. A later analysis scored TCR-TCR, TCR-HLA and TCR-CMV co-occurrence with hypergeometric tests, applying a repertoire-size bias correction to TCR pairs. In a later analysis, false discovery rates were estimated by permuting HLA or CMV assignments 20 times. In a later analysis, co-occurring TCRs were grouped with DBSCAN, and TCRdist sequence similarity was added when clustering was performed within HLA-allele-positive subsets. Co-occurrence clustering excluded repertoires with fewer than 30,000 or more than 120,000 public chains, plus five with anomalous nucleotide sharing. This immuneACCESS table, as held by TCRdb, lists in-frame sequences with V and J called but not all clones. Of the missing ones, under half trace to an unresolved V gene in checked studies; the others have no known cause. V and J calls and clone size follow that table, whereas D and trimming were derived from the DNA. In all, the sample holds roughly 100,000 clones, and more than 80% of those were seen once. Under 6.5% of the sample belongs to the ten largest clones.

Summary of the overall study and its limitations: The classifier was reported to diagnose cytomegalovirus status with high specificity and sensitivity in both the original cohort and the validation cohort. In a later analysis, several top co-occurrence clusters were reported to appear linked to parvovirus B19, influenza, CMV and Epstein-Barr virus. Because counts were too low, roughly 17 rarely observed V segments, including chromosome 9 orphons, were left out of the earlier analysis of 587 of the donors. In a later analysis, HLA-associated TCR beta chains were found to be more clonally expanded and to have lower generation probabilities than equally common non-associated chains. A later genetic analysis reported fewer N-insertions in productive TCRs among donors in an Asian-associated ancestry cluster than the roughly 720-donor mean. Only TCR beta chains were sequenced in this cohort, and the absence of alpha or paired-chain data limited detectable features. In a later genetic analysis, a missense DCLRE1C variant was associated with V-gene and J-gene trimming of TCR beta chains, and the association was replicated in an independent cohort. According to a later analysis, most CMV-associated TCR beta chains appeared to be HLA-restricted, and the HLA associations seemed to be driven largely by CMV exposure. According to the authors, the approach could potentially be generalized to other disease states and immunological phenotypes. CMV serostatus was the only immune exposure information available for the cohort. A cluster of highly shared sequence variants was judged likely to be a technical artifact of the sequencing pipeline. While some public TCRs were present in many individuals, most TCR sequences turned up only very rarely across donors. Broadly in line with IMGT annotations, most TCR beta V segments showed up in productive rearrangements about 87% or about 30% of the time in an earlier analysis of 450 to 750 of the donors. A later analysis associated 15,000 to 20,000 TCR beta sequences with specific HLA alleles at a false discovery rate of 0.05. Presence/absence analyses assumed roughly uniform sequencing depth across donors, an assumption that may not hold. Because HLA typing was unavailable for some donors at each locus, only the typed subset was used in association tests. In a later analysis, TCR association rates were found to vary across HLA loci, with the most associated TCRs seen for DRB1 alleles and the fewest for HLA-C alleles. Three of the identified cytomegalovirus-associated TCR beta chains were confirmed in vitro to be specific for cytomegalovirus antigens. Correlated functional status among segregating V segments might be attributable to linkage disequilibrium, but an unknown experimental factor could not be ruled out. A further reported finding was that TCR beta sequences accurately predicted the HLA-A and HLA-B alleles for most subjects in the first cohort. When HLA alleles, especially DR and DQ, strongly co-occurred, attributing TCR associations to individual alleles was difficult. The study gave a list of over 150 TCR beta chains associated with cytomegalovirus. Because the 87-base-pair reads could not distinguish some IMGT-functional V segments, including TRBV6-2 and TRBV6-3, those segments were excluded.

This clonotype originated in a man aged 18 to 35 in good health and CMV-seronegative. Recombination joined TRBV7-9 with TRBJ2-5, with TRBD2 tentatively as D gene (5 bases match). The specimen was PBMCs. The CDR3 protein is CASSKPTAVKTQYF. The DNA reads as follows: TGTGCCAGCAGCAAACCTACAGCGGTAAAGACCCAGTACTTC. Extended through the reference TRBV7-9 and TRBJ2-5 proteins, this CDR3 yields the full variable domain: DTGVSQNPRHKITKRGQNVTFRCDPISEHNRLYWYRQTLGQGPEFLTYFQNEAQLEKSRLLSDRFSAERPKGSFSTLEIQRTEQGDSAMYLCASSKPTAVKTQYFGPGTRLLVL.